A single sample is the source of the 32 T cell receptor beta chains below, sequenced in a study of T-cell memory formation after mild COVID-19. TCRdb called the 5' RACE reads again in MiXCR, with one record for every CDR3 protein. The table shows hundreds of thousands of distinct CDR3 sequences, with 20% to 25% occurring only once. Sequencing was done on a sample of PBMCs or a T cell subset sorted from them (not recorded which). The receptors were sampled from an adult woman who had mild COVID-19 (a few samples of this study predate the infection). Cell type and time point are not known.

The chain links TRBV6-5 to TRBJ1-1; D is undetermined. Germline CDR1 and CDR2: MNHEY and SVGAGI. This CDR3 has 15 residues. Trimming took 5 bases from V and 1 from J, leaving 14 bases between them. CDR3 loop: CASSPGGNKNTEAFF. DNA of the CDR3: TGTGCCAGCAGTCCTGGTGGTAACAAGAACACTGAAGCTTTCTTT.

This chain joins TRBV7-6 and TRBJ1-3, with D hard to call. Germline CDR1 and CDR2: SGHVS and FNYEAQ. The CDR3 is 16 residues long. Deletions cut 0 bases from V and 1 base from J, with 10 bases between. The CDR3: CASSLAALGSGNTIYF. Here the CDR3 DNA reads TGTGCCAGCAGCTTAGCCGCCCTTGGATCTGGAAACACCATATATTTT.

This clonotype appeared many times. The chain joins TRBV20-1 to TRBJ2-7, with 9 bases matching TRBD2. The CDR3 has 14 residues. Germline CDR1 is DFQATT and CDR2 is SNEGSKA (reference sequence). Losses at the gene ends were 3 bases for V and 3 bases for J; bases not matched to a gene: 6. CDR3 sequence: CSARSSSGSYEQYF. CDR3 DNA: TGCAGTGCTAGGTCTAGTAGCGGGAGCTACGAGCAGTACTTC.

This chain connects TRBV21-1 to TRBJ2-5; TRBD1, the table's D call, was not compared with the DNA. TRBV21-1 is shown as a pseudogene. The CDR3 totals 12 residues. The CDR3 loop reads CAGQGSRETQYF. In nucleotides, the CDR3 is TGTGCGGGACAGGGTTCGAGGGAGACCCAGTACTTC.

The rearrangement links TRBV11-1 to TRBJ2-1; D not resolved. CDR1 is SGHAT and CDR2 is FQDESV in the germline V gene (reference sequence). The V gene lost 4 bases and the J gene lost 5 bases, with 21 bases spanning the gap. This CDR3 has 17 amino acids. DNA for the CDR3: TGTGCCAGCAGCTACTATACACCAGCTCCAAATAACAATGAGCAGTTCTTC. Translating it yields CASSYYTPAPNNNEQFF. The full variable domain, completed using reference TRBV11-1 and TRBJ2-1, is EAEVAQSPRYKITEKSQAVAFWCDPISGHATLYWYRQILGQGPELLVQFQDESVVDDSQLPKDRFSAERLKGVDSTLKIQPAELGDSAMYLCASSYYTPAPNNNEQFFGPGTRLTVL.

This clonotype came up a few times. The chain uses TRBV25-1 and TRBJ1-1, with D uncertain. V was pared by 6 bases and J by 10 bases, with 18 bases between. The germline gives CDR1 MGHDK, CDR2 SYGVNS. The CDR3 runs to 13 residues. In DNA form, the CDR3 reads TGTGCCAGCAGCCCAACTTCGGGGTCGCGAGCTTTCTTT. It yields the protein CASSPTSGSRAFF. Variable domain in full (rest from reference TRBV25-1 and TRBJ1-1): EADIYQTPRYLVIGTGKKITLECSQTMGHDKMYWYQQDPGMELHLIHYSYGVNSTEKGDLSSESTVSRIRTEHFPLTLESARPSHTSQYLCASSPTSGSRAFFGQGTRLTVV.

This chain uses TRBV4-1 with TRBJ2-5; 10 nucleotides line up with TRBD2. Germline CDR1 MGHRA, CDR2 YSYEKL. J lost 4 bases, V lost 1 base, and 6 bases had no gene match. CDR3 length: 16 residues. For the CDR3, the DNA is TGCGCCAGCAGCCAAGGTGTCGGGACTAGCGTAGAGACCCAGTACTTC. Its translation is CASSQGVGTSVETQYF.

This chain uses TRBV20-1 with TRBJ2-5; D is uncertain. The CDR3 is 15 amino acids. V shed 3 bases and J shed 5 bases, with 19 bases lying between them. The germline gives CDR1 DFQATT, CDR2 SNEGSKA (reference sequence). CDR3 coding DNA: TGCAGTGCTAGCATTCTTACAGCCTCAACGGAGACCCAGTACTTC. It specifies CSASILTASTETQYF.

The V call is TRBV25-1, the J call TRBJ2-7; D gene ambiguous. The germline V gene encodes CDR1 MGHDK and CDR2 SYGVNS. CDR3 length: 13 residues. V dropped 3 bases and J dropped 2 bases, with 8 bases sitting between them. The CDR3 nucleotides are TGTGCCAGCAGTGATTGGGATGCCTACGAGCAGTACTTC. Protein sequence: CASSDWDAYEQYF.

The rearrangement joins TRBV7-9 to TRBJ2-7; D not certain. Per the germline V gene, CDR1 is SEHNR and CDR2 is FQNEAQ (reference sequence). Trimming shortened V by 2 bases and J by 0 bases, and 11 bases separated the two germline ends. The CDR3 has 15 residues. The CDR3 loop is CASSLSSLSSYEQYF. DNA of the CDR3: TGTGCCAGCAGCTTAAGTAGCCTAAGCTCCTACGAGCAGTACTTC.

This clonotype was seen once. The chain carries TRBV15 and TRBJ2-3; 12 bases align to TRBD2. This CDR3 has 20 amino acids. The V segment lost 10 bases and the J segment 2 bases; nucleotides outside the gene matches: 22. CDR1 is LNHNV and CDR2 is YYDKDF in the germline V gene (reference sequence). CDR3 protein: CAIEAPHPRLAGAPTDTQYF. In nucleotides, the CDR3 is TGTGCCATCGAAGCACCACACCCCAGACTAGCGGGGGCCCCCACAGATACGCAGTATTTT.

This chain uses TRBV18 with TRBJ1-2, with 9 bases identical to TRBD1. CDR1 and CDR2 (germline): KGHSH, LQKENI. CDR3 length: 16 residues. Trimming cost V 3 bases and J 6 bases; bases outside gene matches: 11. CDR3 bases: TGTGCCAGCTCACCCTACGAGAAGACAGGGGGTCATGGCTACACCTTC. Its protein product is CASSPYEKTGGHGYTF.

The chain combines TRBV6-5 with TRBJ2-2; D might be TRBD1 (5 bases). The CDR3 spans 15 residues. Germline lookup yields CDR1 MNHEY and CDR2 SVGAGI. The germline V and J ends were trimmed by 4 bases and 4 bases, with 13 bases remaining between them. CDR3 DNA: TGTGCCAGCAGTTCCCACCCAGGGCGCACCGGGGAGCTGTTTTTT. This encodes CASSSHPGRTGELFF.

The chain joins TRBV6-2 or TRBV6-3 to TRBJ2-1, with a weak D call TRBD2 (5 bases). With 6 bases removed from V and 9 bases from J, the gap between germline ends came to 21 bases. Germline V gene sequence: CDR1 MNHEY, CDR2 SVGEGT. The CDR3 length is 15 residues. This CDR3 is CASSLRSGADGEQFF. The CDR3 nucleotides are TGTGCCAGCAGCCTCAGGAGCGGAGCAGACGGTGAGCAGTTCTTC.

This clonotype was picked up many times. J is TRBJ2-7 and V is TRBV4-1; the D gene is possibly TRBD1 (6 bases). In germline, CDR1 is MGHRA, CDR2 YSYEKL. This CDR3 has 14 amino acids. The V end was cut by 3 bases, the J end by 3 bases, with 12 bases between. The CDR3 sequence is CASSHRDKGYEQYF. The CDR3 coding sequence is TGCGCCAGCAGCCACCGGGACAAGGGCTACGAGCAGTACTTC.

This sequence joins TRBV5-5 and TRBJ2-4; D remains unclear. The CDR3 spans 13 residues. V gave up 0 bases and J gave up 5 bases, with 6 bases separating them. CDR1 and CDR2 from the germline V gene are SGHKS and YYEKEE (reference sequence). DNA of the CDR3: TGTGCCAGCAGCTTGGTTGGGGAAAACATTCAGTACTTC. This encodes CASSLVGENIQYF.

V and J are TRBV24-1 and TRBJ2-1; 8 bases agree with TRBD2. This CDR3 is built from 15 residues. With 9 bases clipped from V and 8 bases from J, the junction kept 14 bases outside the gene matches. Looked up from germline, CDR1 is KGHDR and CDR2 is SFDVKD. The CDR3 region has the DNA TGTGCCACCCGCCTTGCGGGGGGAAGTCGGGATGAGCAGTTCTTC. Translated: CATRLAGGSRDEQFF.

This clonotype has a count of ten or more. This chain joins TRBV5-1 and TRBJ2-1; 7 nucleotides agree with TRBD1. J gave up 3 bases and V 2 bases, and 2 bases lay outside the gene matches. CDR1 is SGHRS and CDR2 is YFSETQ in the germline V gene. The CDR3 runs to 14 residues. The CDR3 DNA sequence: TGCGCCAGCAGCTTCCGGGACAGCTACAATGAGCAGTTCTTC. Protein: CASSFRDSYNEQFF.

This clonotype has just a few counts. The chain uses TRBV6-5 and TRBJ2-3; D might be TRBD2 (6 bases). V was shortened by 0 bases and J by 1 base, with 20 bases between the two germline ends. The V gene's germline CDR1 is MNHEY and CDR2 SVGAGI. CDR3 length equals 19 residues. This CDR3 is CASSYSGSMFGGGTDTQYF. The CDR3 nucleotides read TGTGCCAGCAGTTACTCAGGGAGTATGTTCGGGGGTGGCACAGATACGCAGTATTTT.

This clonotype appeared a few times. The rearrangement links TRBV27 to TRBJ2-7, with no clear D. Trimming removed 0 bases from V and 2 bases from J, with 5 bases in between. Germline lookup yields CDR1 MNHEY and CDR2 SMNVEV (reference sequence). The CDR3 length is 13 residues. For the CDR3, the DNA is TGTGCCAGCAGTTTATCGTTGACCTACGAGCAGTACTTC. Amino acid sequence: CASSLSLTYEQYF.

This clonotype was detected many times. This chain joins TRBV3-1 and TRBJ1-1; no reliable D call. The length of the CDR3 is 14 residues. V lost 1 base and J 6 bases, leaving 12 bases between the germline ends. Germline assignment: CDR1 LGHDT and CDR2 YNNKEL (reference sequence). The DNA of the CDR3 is TGTGCCAGCAGCCAAGTCACGGGGTCGGCTGAAGCTTTCTTT. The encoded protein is CASSQVTGSAEAFF.

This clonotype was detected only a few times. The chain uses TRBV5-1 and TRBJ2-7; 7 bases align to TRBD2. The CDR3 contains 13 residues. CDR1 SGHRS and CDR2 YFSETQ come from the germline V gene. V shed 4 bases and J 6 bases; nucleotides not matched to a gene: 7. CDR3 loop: CASSPSGNIEQYF. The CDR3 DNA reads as TGCGCCAGCAGCCCTAGCGGCAACATCGAGCAGTACTTC.

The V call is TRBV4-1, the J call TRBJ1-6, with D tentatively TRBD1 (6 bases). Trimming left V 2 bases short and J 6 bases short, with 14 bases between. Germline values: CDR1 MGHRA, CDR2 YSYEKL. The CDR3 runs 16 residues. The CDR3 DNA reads TGCGCCAGCAGCCAATCGAAGGGGACAACTAATTCACCCCTCCACTTT. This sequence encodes CASSQSKGTTNSPLHF.

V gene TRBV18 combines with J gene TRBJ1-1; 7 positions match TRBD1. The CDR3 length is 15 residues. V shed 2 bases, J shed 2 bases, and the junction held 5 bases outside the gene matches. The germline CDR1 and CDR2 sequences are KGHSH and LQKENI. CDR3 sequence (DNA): TGTGCCAGCTCACCATTACAGGGGTTTAACACTGAAGCTTTCTTT. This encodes CASSPLQGFNTEAFF.

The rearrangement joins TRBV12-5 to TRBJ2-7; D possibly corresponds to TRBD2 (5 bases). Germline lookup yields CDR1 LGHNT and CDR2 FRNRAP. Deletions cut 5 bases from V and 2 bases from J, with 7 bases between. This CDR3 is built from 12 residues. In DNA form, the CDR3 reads TGTGCTAGTGGTCCCGGGGCCTACGAGCAGTACTTC. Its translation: CASGPGAYEQYF. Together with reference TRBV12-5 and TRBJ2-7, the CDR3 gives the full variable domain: DARVTQTPRHKVTEMGQEVTMRCQPILGHNTVFWYRQTMMQGLELLAYFRNRAPLDDSGMPKDRFSAEMPDATLATLKIQPSEPRDSAVYFCASGPGAYEQYFGPGTRLTVT.

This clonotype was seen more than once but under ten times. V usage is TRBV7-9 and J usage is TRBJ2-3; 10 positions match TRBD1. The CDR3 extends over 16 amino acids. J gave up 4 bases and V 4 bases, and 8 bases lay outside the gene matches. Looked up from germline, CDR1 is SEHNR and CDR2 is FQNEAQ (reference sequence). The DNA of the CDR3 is TGTGCCAGCAGCTCCGTGACAGGGGGCATCGCAGATACGCAGTATTTT. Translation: CASSSVTGGIADTQYF.

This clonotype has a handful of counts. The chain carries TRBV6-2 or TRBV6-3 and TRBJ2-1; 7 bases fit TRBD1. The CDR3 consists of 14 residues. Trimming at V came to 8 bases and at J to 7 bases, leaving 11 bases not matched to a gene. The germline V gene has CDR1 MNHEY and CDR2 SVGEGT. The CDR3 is CASGADRIFNEQFF. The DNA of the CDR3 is TGTGCCAGCGGCGCGGACAGGATCTTTAATGAGCAGTTCTTC.

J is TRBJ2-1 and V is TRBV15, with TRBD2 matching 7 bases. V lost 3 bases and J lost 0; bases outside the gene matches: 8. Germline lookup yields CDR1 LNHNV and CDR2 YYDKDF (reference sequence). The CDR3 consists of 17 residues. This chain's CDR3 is CATSRPSGAGSYNEQFF. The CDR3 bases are TGTGCCACCAGCAGGCCTAGCGGTGCGGGCTCCTACAATGAGCAGTTCTTC.

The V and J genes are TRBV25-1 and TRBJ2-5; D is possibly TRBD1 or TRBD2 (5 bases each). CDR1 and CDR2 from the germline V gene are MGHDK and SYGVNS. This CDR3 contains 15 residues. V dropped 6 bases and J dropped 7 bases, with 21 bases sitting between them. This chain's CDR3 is CASRTGRWKSGTQYF. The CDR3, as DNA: TGTGCCAGCAGGACGGGACGGTGGAAGAGTGGGACCCAGTACTTC.

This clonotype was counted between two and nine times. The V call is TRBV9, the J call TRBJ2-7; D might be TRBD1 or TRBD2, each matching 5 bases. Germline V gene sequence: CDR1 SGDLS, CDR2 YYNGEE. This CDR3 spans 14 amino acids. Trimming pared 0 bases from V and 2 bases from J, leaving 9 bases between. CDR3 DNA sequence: TGTGCCAGCAGCGTAGGAGGGGAAACCTACGAGCAGTACTTC. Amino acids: CASSVGGETYEQYF. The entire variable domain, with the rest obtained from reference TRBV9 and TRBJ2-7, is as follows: DSGVTQTPKHLITATGQRVTLRCSPRSGDLSVYWYQQSLDQGLQFLIQYYNGEERAKGNILERFSAQQFPDLHSELNLSSLELGDSALYFCASSVGGETYEQYFGPGTRLTVT.

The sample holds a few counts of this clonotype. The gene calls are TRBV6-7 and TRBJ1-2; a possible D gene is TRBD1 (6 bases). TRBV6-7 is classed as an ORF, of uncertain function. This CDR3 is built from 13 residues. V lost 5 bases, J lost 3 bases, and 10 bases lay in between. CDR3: CASSKTGYYGYTF. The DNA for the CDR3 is TGTGCCAGCAGTAAGACAGGTTACTATGGCTACACCTTC.

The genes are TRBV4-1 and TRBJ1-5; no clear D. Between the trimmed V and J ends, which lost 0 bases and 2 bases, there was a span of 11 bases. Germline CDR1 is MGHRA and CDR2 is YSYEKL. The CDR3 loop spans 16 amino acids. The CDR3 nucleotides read TGCGCCAGCAGCCAAGATTATCTAGCGGGCAATCAGCCCCAGCATTTT. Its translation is CASSQDYLAGNQPQHF.